This note documents a single TCR beta chain sequence. The data were obtained in a study of control samples from healthy donors and cancer patients. Germline V gene sequence: CDR1 SGHVS, CDR2 FQNEAQ. The CDR3 contains 15 residues. Trimming cost V 5 bases and J 0 bases, with 11 bases left between them. TCRdb keeps only in-frame clones here, not all; method: immunoSEQ multiplex PCR. The profile shows 120,000 to 150,000 clones, around 86% of them singletons. V gene TRBV7-8 combines with J gene TRBJ1-5; D call uncertain. Sequencing was carried out using blood. The TCR sequence derives from a man aged 30-40 years in good health. In DNA, the CDR3 is TGTGCCAGCAGCCCAGAGTGGGGTAGCAATCAGCCCCAGCATTTT. Its translation is CASSPEWGSNQPQHF. The entire variable domain, with the rest obtained from reference TRBV7-8 and TRBJ1-5, is as follows: GAGVSQSPRYKVAKRGQDVALRCDPISGHVSLFWYQQALGQGPEFLTYFQNEAQLDKSGLPSDRFFAERPEGSVSTLKIQRTQQEDSAVYLCASSPEWGSNQPQHFGDGTRLSIL.